At least ten counts were recorded for the clone carrying this T cell receptor beta chain. Antigen: not known. At one end, the junction sequence differs from germline, possibly due to a read error. Investigators amplified TCR beta CDR3 regions from RNA transcripts. Second-round multiplex PCR followed a first-round RT-PCR using HTBI primers. One entry per CDR3 protein results from TCRdb running MiXCR on the multiplex PCR reads. The sample contains over a million distinct CDR3 sequences, roughly two fifths of which appear only once. This sample was included in a study of Graves' ophthalmopathy and Graves' hyperthyroidism. People with hyperthyroidism were aged 18 to 65 and newly diagnosed, under 2 months' duration. Exclusion covered patients with other autoimmune diseases or uncontrolled infections (as well as pregnancy or lactation). Germline assignment: CDR1 SGHRS and CDR2 YFSETQ. This CDR3 is 14 amino acids long.

Findings and caveats of the study: A 13-signature model separated ophthalmopathy from stable hyperthyroidism, about 91% sensitivity, roughly 80% specificity. The model flagged ophthalmopathy progression at about 71% sensitivity and 72.22% specificity.

Material: peripheral blood or thyroid tissue (not recorded which). The clonotype was recovered from an adult man with Graves' hyperthyroidism. The chain joins TRBV5-1 to TRBJ1-1, with TRBD1 identical over 7 bases. CDR3 in amino acids: CASSPGPGGTEAFF. The CDR3 DNA reads as TGTGCCAGTAGTCCGGGGCCAGGGGGCACTGAAGCTTTCTTT.